Listed here are 5 T cell receptor beta chains from one sample, sequenced in a study of control samples from healthy donors and cancer patients. TCRdb keeps only in-frame clones here, not all; method: immunoSEQ multiplex PCR. The sample carries more than 50,000 clones, about nine tenths recorded once. Sequencing was performed on PBMCs. These receptors came from a woman between 50 and 59 years old with colorectal cancer.

This clone has a handful of counts. The V call is TRBV12-3 or TRBV12-4, the J call TRBJ2-2, with D maybe TRBD2 (5 bases). V lost 5 bases, J lost 5 bases, and 9 bases lay in between. This CDR3 contains 13 residues. Here the CDR3 reads CASSLWRTGELFF. CDR3 in DNA: TGTGCCAGCAGTCTGTGGAGGACCGGGGAGCTGTTTTTT.

The chain combines TRBV5-1 with TRBJ2-3; 9 bases are a match to TRBD2. The CDR3 runs 17 residues. With V trimmed by 4 bases and J by 3 bases, 12 bases remained unmatched. Germline CDR1 reads SGHRS; CDR2 reads YFSETQ. CDR3 nucleotides: TGCGCCAGCAGCATTGGTCCTAGCGGGACGACTACAGATACGCAGTATTTT. Translating gives CASSIGPSGTTTDTQYF.

CDR3 in amino acids: CASSQGTGTRDYEQYF. Here the CDR3 DNA reads TGCGCCAGCAGCCAGGGTACCGGGACCAGAGACTACGAGCAGTACTTC. The chain links TRBV4-1 to TRBJ2-7, with D perhaps matching TRBD1 or TRBD2 (5 bases each). With 3 bases removed from V and 3 bases from J, the gap between germline ends came to 18 bases. Per the germline V gene, CDR1 is MGHRA and CDR2 is YSYEKL. This CDR3 has 16 amino acids.

V and J are TRBV7-8 and TRBJ1-2; D not certain. The CDR3 loop spans 14 amino acids. From germline, CDR1 is SGHVS and CDR2 FQNEAQ. V was cut by 5 bases and J by 7 bases, with 17 bases left in between. The CDR3 nucleotides are TGTGCCAGCAGCCCCAGTACCCTAAGTTCTGGCTACACCTTC. This gives the protein CASSPSTLSSGYTF.

The chain uses TRBV9 and TRBJ1-4, with D possibly TRBD1 on 6 matching bases. Germline values: CDR1 SGDLS, CDR2 YYNGEE. The CDR3 extends over 14 amino acids. Trimming left V 3 bases short and J 8 bases short, with 14 bases between. The CDR3 protein is CASSATGTREKLFF. CDR3 sequence (DNA): TGTGCCAGCAGCGCTACCGGGACACGAGAAAAACTGTTTTTT. Using reference TRBV9 and TRBJ1-4 for the parts outside the CDR3, the full variable domain is DSGVTQTPKHLITATGQRVTLRCSPRSGDLSVYWYQQSLDQGLQFLIQYYNGEERAKGNILERFSAQQFPDLHSELNLSSLELGDSALYFCASSATGTREKLFFGSGTQLSVL.